A single sample gave rise to the 16 T cell receptor beta chains below, sequenced in a study of human CD8 memory T cell subsets. UMI-labeled 5' RACE generated the TCR beta libraries. After re-calling the 5' RACE reads, TCRdb lists one entry per CDR3 protein, DNA absent. This sample's clone table lists 7,500 to 9,000 distinct CDR3 sequences. The TPEX subset meant dysfunctional early memory CD8+ cells, CCR7+ PD-1+ TIGIT+. The material sequenced was CD8+ T cells from PBMCs. The receptors shown here come from a human donor in good health.

This chain connects TRBV29-1 to TRBJ2-7. This CDR3 contains 13 residues. Per the germline V gene, CDR1 is SQVTM and CDR2 is ANQGSEA. CDR3 in amino acids: CSVEGGTSYEQYF.

V and J are TRBV7-8 and TRBJ2-1. The CDR3 is made up of 12 amino acids. CDR1 and CDR2 (germline): SGHVS, FQNEAQ. The CDR3 sequence: CASSLVGNEQFF.

The chain has TRBV7-9 and TRBJ2-1; the D call from TCRdb, TRBD2, cannot be confirmed without DNA. CDR1 SEHNR and CDR2 FQNEAQ come from the germline V gene (reference sequence). The CDR3 sequence is 16 residues long. This CDR3 is CASSSGLAGGVGEQFF.

This clonotype shows up as medium-sized by frequency. The gene calls are TRBV29-1 and TRBJ1-4; without DNA, the TCRdb call of TRBD1 cannot be checked. This CDR3 is built from 15 residues. The germline CDR1 and CDR2 sequences are SQVTM and ANQGSEA. The CDR3 here is CSVGGTGAGGEKLFF.

This sequence joins TRBV4-2 and TRBJ2-7; TCRdb indicates TRBD2, and absent DNA this call remains unverified. Looked up from germline, CDR1 is LGHNA and CDR2 is YNFKEQ. This CDR3 is built from 15 residues. The chain's CDR3 is CASSQGTQSSYEQYF.

According to its frequency, this clonotype is medium-sized. The chain combines TRBV29-1 with TRBJ1-1. This CDR3 comprises 12 residues. The V gene's germline CDR1 is SQVTM and CDR2 ANQGSEA. This CDR3 reads CSVEDGSGLAFF.

The chain combines TRBV3-1 with TRBJ2-1; TCRdb returns TRBD1, unconfirmable since there is no DNA. In germline, CDR1 is LGHDT, CDR2 YNNKEL (reference sequence). The CDR3 has 17 residues. This chain's CDR3 is CASSQHSGTQVHNEQFF.

The genes are TRBV7-6 and TRBJ2-1; TCRdb's D call of TRBD1 is untestable without DNA. The CDR3 is 15 residues long. In germline, CDR1 is SGHVS, CDR2 FNYEAQ. The CDR3 sequence is CASSLGTGYYNEQFF.

V gene TRBV18 combines with J gene TRBJ2-1. Germline CDR1 reads KGHSH; CDR2 reads LQKENI. CDR3 length equals 14 residues. The CDR3 here is CASSPRADGDEQFF.

This chain uses TRBV12-3 or TRBV12-4 with TRBJ1-1; TCRdb returns TRBD1, unconfirmable since there is no DNA. This CDR3 comprises 14 residues. The CDR3: CASSWSPGGTEAFF.

The gene calls are TRBV7-2 and TRBJ2-7; the TCRdb call, TRBD2, lacks DNA for checking. Germline assignment: CDR1 SGHTA and CDR2 FQGNSA. This CDR3 has 13 residues. The CDR3: CASSLYPPYEQYF.

The chain carries TRBV20-1 and TRBJ2-1; the D call from TCRdb, TRBD2, cannot be confirmed without DNA. The CDR3 has 14 amino acids. Germline V lookup: CDR1 DFQATT, CDR2 SNEGSKA (reference sequence). This CDR3 reads CSAIAGGPLVPPFF.

The V call is TRBV29-1, the J call TRBJ2-7; the D call of TRBD1 rests on TCRdb alone, since no DNA is present to check it. This CDR3 comprises 14 residues. Germline-derived CDR1 and CDR2 are SQVTM and ANQGSEA. CDR3 sequence: CSVYGTGESGEQYF.

By frequency, this clonotype registers medium-sized. The V and J genes are TRBV29-1 and TRBJ2-1; TCRdb returns TRBD1, unconfirmable since there is no DNA. Per the germline V gene, CDR1 is SQVTM and CDR2 is ANQGSEA. This CDR3 spans 13 amino acids. The CDR3 sequence is CSVEGGQYNEQFF.

The rearrangement links TRBV30 to TRBJ2-5. The CDR3 contains 13 residues. Germline V gene lookup returns CDR1 GTSNPN and CDR2 SVGIG (reference sequence). The CDR3 protein is CAWSGLGGETQYF.

The CDR3 region is CASSQTVPGRITRPTDTQYF. V and J are TRBV6-2 or TRBV6-3 and TRBJ2-3; TCRdb picks TRBD1, but there is no DNA to check that call. CDR3 size: 20 residues. Germline V gives CDR1 MNHEY, CDR2 SVGEGT.